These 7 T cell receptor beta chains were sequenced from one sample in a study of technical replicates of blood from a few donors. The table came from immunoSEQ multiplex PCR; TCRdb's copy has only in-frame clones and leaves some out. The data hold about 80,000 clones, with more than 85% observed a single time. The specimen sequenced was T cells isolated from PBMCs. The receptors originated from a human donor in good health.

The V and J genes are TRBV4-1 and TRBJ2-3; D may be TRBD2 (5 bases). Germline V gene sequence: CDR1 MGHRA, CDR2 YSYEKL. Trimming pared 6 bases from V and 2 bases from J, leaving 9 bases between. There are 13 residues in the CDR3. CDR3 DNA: TGCGCCAGCAGGGACTTACCCACAGATACGCAGTATTTT. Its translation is CASRDLPTDTQYF.

The CDR3 reads CASSPEEISYEQYF. Written as DNA, the CDR3 is TGCGCCAGCAGCCCAGAGGAGATCTCCTACGAGCAGTACTTC. The chain uses TRBV5-1 and TRBJ2-7; unclear D gene. Germline loops: CDR1 SGHRS, CDR2 YFSETQ. V was cut by 4 bases and J by 0 bases, with 11 bases left in between. CDR3 size: 14 residues.

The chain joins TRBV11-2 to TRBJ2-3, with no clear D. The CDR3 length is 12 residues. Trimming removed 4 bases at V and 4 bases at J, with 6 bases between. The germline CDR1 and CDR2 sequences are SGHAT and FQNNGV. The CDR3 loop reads CASSYRADTQYF. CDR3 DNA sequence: TGTGCCAGCAGCTATAGAGCAGATACGCAGTATTTT.

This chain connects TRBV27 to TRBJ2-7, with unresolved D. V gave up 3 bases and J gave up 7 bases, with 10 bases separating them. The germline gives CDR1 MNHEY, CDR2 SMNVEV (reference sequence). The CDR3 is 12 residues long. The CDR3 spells CASSFPGAEQYF. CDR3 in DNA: TGTGCCAGCAGTTTTCCAGGCGCGGAGCAGTACTTC.

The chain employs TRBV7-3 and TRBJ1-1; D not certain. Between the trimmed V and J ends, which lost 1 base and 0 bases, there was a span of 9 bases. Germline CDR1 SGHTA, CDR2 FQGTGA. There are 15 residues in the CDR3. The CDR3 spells CASSLKSLMNTEAFF. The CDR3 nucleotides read TGTGCCAGCAGCTTAAAAAGCCTCATGAACACTGAAGCTTTCTTT.

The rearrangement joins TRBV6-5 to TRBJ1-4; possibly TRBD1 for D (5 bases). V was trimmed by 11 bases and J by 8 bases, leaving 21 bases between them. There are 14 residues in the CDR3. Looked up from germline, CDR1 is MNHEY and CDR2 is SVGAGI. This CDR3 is CASHPSGVREKLFF. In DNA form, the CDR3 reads TGTGCCTCCCACCCGTCGGGGGTACGGGAAAAACTGTTTTTT.

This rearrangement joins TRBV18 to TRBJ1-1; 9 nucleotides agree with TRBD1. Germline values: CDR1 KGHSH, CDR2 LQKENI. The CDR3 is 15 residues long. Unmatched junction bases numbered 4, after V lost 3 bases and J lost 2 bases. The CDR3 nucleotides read TGTGCCAGCTCACCTAGGACAGGGGTAAACACTGAAGCTTTCTTT. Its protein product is CASSPRTGVNTEAFF.